Listed here are 13 T cell receptor beta chains from one sample, sequenced in a study of T cells in Graves' hyperthyroidism and ophthalmopathy. RNA transcripts gave rise to amplified TCR beta CDR3 regions. Initially, a first-round RT-PCR of the TCR CDR3 employed the HTBI primer set. TCRdb reanalysed the multiplex PCR reads using MiXCR and keeps one entry per CDR3 protein. The table shows about 300,000 distinct CDR3 sequences, with roughly 19% occurring only once. The sample comprised blood. These receptors were obtained from a man between 50 and 59 years old with Graves' ophthalmopathy.

This clonotype was observed many times. DNA of the CDR3: TGCGCCAGCAGCTTGGCCCAGCAGAACGAGCAGTACTTC. This encodes CASSLAQQNEQYF. The chain joins TRBV5-1 to TRBJ2-7; D remains ambiguous. This CDR3 is built from 13 residues. The germline CDR1 and CDR2 sequences are SGHRS and YFSETQ. Trimming pared 0 bases from V and 5 bases from J, leaving 9 bases between.

This clonotype was observed a handful of times. The CDR3: CASSGSGRSGFF. CDR3 sequence (DNA): TGTGCCAGCAGTGGATCTGGTCGTAGTGGGTTCTTC. This sequence joins TRBV28 and TRBJ2-1; D is unresolved. V lost 5 bases, J lost 15 bases, and 17 bases lay in between. This CDR3 is 12 amino acids long. Germline V gene data show CDR1 as MDHEN and CDR2 as SYDVKM.

This clonotype was found many times. The rearrangement uses TRBV5-1 and TRBJ2-7, with TRBD1 matching over 9 bases. CDR3 size: 15 residues. Losses at the gene ends were 4 bases for V and 0 bases for J; bases not matched to a gene: 5. The germline V gene encodes CDR1 SGHRS and CDR2 YFSETQ. The CDR3 nucleotides are TGCGCCAGCAGCCCTGGACAGGGGCGCTCCTACGAGCAGTACTTC. It is translated as CASSPGQGRSYEQYF.

This clonotype was seen ten or more times. The gene calls are TRBV13 and TRBJ2-1; 7 bases map to TRBD2. The CDR3 spans 17 residues. CDR1 PRHDT and CDR2 FYEKMQ come from the germline V gene (reference sequence). The trim removed 3 bases at V and 5 bases at J, leaving 13 bases unmatched. CDR3 sequence: CASSFPGGSAWDNEQFF. In DNA form, the CDR3 reads TGTGCCAGCAGCTTCCCTGGCGGGAGTGCTTGGGACAATGAGCAGTTCTTC.

This clonotype was seen only a few times. Its ends do not fully match the called genes, so a read error is possible. The J gene is TRBJ2-5, the V gene TRBV11-1; 12 bases are a match to TRBD2. The CDR3 extends over 13 amino acids. Germline CDR1 reads SGHAT; CDR2 reads FQDESV (reference sequence). CDR3: CASSLGLAGKRDF. DNA of the CDR3: TGTGCCAGCAGCCTCGGACTAGCGGGGAAACGGGACTTC.

This clonotype was recorded at least ten times. CDR3 amino acids: CASSSGAGEQYF. The CDR3 DNA reads TGTGCCAGCAGCTCTGGGGCGGGGGAGCAGTACTTC. The chain is built from TRBV7-6 and TRBJ2-7; D is perhaps TRBD2 (6 bases). The V and J ends lost 4 bases and 7 bases respectively, with 11 bases between them. Looked up from germline, CDR1 is SGHVS and CDR2 is FNYEAQ. There are 12 residues in the CDR3.

This clonotype showed up just a few times. This chain joins TRBV24-1 and TRBJ1-1; the match to TRBD1 covers 8 bases. Germline-derived CDR1 and CDR2 are KGHDR and SFDVKD. Trimming removed 2 bases from V and 6 bases from J; junction bases left unmatched: 13. The CDR3 runs 17 residues. CDR3 bases: TGTGCCACCAGTGATTACGGACAGGGTAAGGGCCTTCCTGAAGCTTTCTTT. Translating gives CATSDYGQGKGLPEAFF.

The V gene is TRBV20-1, the J gene TRBJ2-7; TRBD2 matches at 9 bases. The CDR3 is 13 amino acids. CDR1 DFQATT and CDR2 SNEGSKA come from the germline V gene (reference sequence). Germline trimming cut 2 bases from V and 4 bases from J; bases unmatched to any gene: 3. In DNA, the CDR3 is TGCAGTGCTAGATCTAGCGGGGAATACGAGCAGTACTTC. Its translation is CSARSSGEYEQYF.

The gene calls are TRBV9 and TRBJ2-3; 8 positions match TRBD2. Germline V lookup: CDR1 SGDLS, CDR2 YYNGEE. After removal of 4 bases from V and 2 bases from J, the junction contained 6 bases not matched to a gene. This CDR3 is 15 amino acids long. Here the CDR3 reads CASSIIAGPTDTQYF. CDR3 nucleotide sequence: TGTGCCAGCAGCATAATAGCGGGGCCCACAGATACGCAGTATTTT.

The V call is TRBV20-1, the J call TRBJ2-1, with 14 nucleotides matching TRBD2. Trimming at V came to 6 bases and at J to 5 bases, leaving 6 bases not matched to a gene. The length of the CDR3 is 15 residues. Germline CDR1 and CDR2: DFQATT and SNEGSKA (reference sequence). CDR3: CSAPGTSGGHNEQFF. DNA for the CDR3: TGCAGTGCACCCGGGACTAGCGGGGGACACAATGAGCAGTTCTTC.

This clonotype was seen just once. The rearrangement joins TRBV19 to TRBJ2-7; 9 bases line up with TRBD1. CDR3 length: 15 residues. CDR1 is LNHDA, CDR2 SQIVND, per germline (reference sequence). Germline trimming cut 1 base from V and 5 bases from J; bases unmatched to any gene: 6. CDR3 DNA: TGTGCCAGTAGTATAGGGGGGACAGGGTCCGACGAGCAGTACTTC. This codes for CASSIGGTGSDEQYF.

The chain recombines TRBV27 with TRBJ2-7; 10 bases map to TRBD1. The CDR3 extends over 14 amino acids. CDR1 MNHEY and CDR2 SMNVEV come from the germline V gene (reference sequence). V lost 6 bases to trimming and J lost 7 bases; unmatched junction nucleotides: 9. The CDR3 nucleotides are TGTGCCAGCAGCTCCAGGGACAGGGGTAAGGAGCAGTACTTC. Translating it yields CASSSRDRGKEQYF.

The chain employs TRBV4-1 and TRBJ1-2, with TRBD1 as a possible D gene (5 bases). The V gene's germline CDR1 is MGHRA and CDR2 YSYEKL. The CDR3 covers 15 residues. V was cut by 3 bases and J by 4 bases, with 15 bases left in between. In DNA form, the CDR3 reads TGCGCCAGCAGCCACCCCCTGAGAGACAGCTATGGCTACACCTTC. Translating gives CASSHPLRDSYGYTF.